Included here is one T cell receptor (beta chain) sequence, with context. Antigen unknown. These data are taken from a study of T cell responses to AZD1222 COVID-19 vaccine. Clones were read by immunoSEQ multiplex PCR, and TCRdb kept only the in-frame ones, dropping some. Seen here are more than 60,000 clones, 75% to 90% observed once, and the top ten hold roughly 24%. Deletions cut 2 bases from V and 0 bases from J, with 10 bases between. The CDR3 extends over 15 amino acids. Germline assignment: CDR1 SGHRS and CDR2 YFSETQ. Findings of the study overall: Vaccine-related CD4 TCRs covered spike, predominating at 160-218 and 743-854.

This TCR came from an adult in good health. Sequences were derived from peripheral blood, sampled on day 0 of AZD1222 vaccination. The V and J genes are TRBV5-1 and TRBJ2-3, with D tentatively TRBD2 (6 bases). CDR3 protein: CASSFSSGSTDTQYF. The CDR3 coding sequence is TGCGCCAGCAGCTTTAGCAGCGGGAGCACAGATACGCAGTATTTT.